This passage covers 32 T cell receptor beta chains from one sample sequenced in a study of blood T cell repertoires in COVID-19. Produced via immunoSEQ multiplex PCR; TCRdb's table is partial and in-frame only. The sample records approximately 300,000 clones, approximately 83% being singletons. Input material: PBMCs or T cells enriched from blood (not recorded which). Receptors originate from a woman aged 25 to 45 who had recovered from COVID-19.

The chain combines TRBV7-8 with TRBJ1-4; TRBD1 is a possible D gene (6 bases). The CDR3 covers 16 residues. Trimming left V 5 bases short and J 8 bases short, with 21 bases between. The germline gives CDR1 SGHVS, CDR2 FQNEAQ. The CDR3: CASSPGTGTLWEKLFF. The CDR3 bases are TGTGCCAGCAGCCCGGGAACAGGGACCTTGTGGGAAAAACTGTTTTTT. Filled out from reference TRBV7-8 and TRBJ1-4, the complete variable domain reads GAGVSQSPRYKVAKRGQDVALRCDPISGHVSLFWYQQALGQGPEFLTYFQNEAQLDKSGLPSDRFFAERPEGSVSTLKIQRTQQEDSAVYLCASSPGTGTLWEKLFFGSGTQLSVL.

This clone has a handful of counts. The rearrangement links TRBV7-2 to TRBJ1-5; possible D gene TRBD1, 6 bases. V gave up 1 base and J gave up 7 bases, with 17 bases separating them. Germline V gives CDR1 SGHTA, CDR2 FQGNSA. The CDR3 loop spans 16 amino acids. The CDR3 region has the DNA TGTGCCAGCAGCTTAGGGGCTTGGGGGGGCATCCAGCCCCAGCATTTT. This codes for CASSLGAWGGIQPQHF.

V usage is TRBV6-5 and J usage is TRBJ2-3, with D possibly being TRBD1 (6 bases). Germline-derived CDR1 and CDR2 are MNHEY and SVGAGI. The V end was cut by 6 bases, the J end by 3 bases, with 13 bases between. The CDR3 loop spans 14 amino acids. The CDR3 sequence: CASSRQDGTDTQYF. The CDR3 region has the DNA TGTGCCAGCAGCAGACAGGACGGTACAGATACGCAGTATTTT.

The J gene is TRBJ2-1, the V gene TRBV3-1 (or the pseudogene TRBV3-2), with D tentatively TRBD1 (6 bases). With 5 bases removed from V and 10 bases from J, the gap between germline ends came to 15 bases. CDR1 is LGHDT and CDR2 is YNNKEL in the germline V gene (reference sequence). The length of the CDR3 is 13 residues. As DNA, the CDR3 is TGTGCCAGCAGCTACTTGCAGGGGAGCGAGCAGTTCTTC. Amino acid sequence: CASSYLQGSEQFF.

The sample holds one count of this clone. The chain is built from TRBV29-1 and TRBJ2-7; D not certain. Trimming removed 3 bases from V and 3 bases from J, with 9 bases in between. Germline V gene sequence: CDR1 SQVTM, CDR2 ANQGSEA. The CDR3 totals 12 residues. DNA of the CDR3: TGCAGCGTTGAGGGCGAATACTACGAGCAGTACTTC. Protein product: CSVEGEYYEQYF.

This chain links TRBV30 with TRBJ1-1; 7 bases are a match to TRBD1. The CDR3 runs to 13 residues. V shed 7 bases, J shed 0 bases, and the junction held 5 bases outside the gene matches. CDR1 and CDR2 (germline): GTSNPN, SVGIG (reference sequence). CDR3 in amino acids: CASLTGVNTEAFF. The CDR3 DNA follows: TGTGCCTCGCTAACAGGGGTGAACACTGAAGCTTTCTTT.

This rearrangement joins TRBV4-1 to TRBJ2-5, with 13 bases matching TRBD2. The CDR3 totals 16 residues. Germline V gene data show CDR1 as MGHRA and CDR2 as YSYEKL. V was clipped by 1 base and J by 7 bases; unmatched bases: 6. CDR3 sequence (DNA): TGCGCCAGCAGCCAAGGGACTAGCGGGAGATTTGGGACCCAGTACTTC. Amino acid sequence: CASSQGTSGRFGTQYF.

This chain uses TRBV7-2 with TRBJ1-4; TRBD1 matches 7 bases. This CDR3 comprises 15 residues. CDR1 SGHTA and CDR2 FQGNSA come from the germline V gene. The J segment lost 7 bases and the V segment lost 1 base, leaving 6 bases of the junction unmatched. CDR3 sequence: CASSLGPQGGEKLFF. Here the CDR3 DNA reads TGTGCCAGCAGCTTAGGGCCCCAGGGGGGTGAAAAACTGTTTTTT.

The chain combines TRBV28 with TRBJ2-5, with D perhaps matching TRBD2 (5 bases). V dropped 5 bases and J dropped 13 bases, with 20 bases sitting between them. The CDR3 runs 13 residues. Per the germline V gene, CDR1 is MDHEN and CDR2 is SYDVKM. CDR3 sequence: CASSRGELVGLYF. CDR3 sequence (DNA): TGTGCCAGCAGTCGGGGAGAACTAGTCGGGCTGTACTTC. Together with reference TRBV28 and TRBJ2-5, the CDR3 gives the full variable domain: DVKVTQSSRYLVKRTGEKVFLECVQDMDHENMFWYRQDPGLGLRLIYFSYDVKMKEKGDIPEGYSVSREKKERFSLILESASTNQTSMYLCASSRGELVGLYFGPGTRLLVL.

The chain recombines TRBV19 with TRBJ2-7; 13 bases are a match to TRBD2. V shed 5 bases, J shed 2 bases, and the junction held 9 bases outside the gene matches. Germline values: CDR1 LNHDA, CDR2 SQIVND (reference sequence). The CDR3 contains 17 residues. CDR3: CASSPRTSGSVTYEQYF. The CDR3, as DNA: TGTGCCAGTAGTCCCAGGACTAGCGGGAGTGTGACCTACGAGCAGTACTTC.

The DNA for the CDR3 is TGTGCCAGCAGTGAACAGGGGTCAGGAAACACCATATATTTT. Translated: CASSEQGSGNTIYF. The chain recombines TRBV25-1 with TRBJ1-3; D may be TRBD1 (6 bases). Germline CDR1 and CDR2: MGHDK and SYGVNS. This CDR3 has 14 amino acids. With 2 bases removed from V and 4 bases from J, the gap between germline ends came to 9 bases.

V and J are TRBV4-2 and TRBJ2-6; tentatively, D is TRBD1 (5 bases). V lost 6 bases and J lost 6, with 15 bases in between. This CDR3 is 15 amino acids long. Germline values: CDR1 LGHNA, CDR2 YNFKEQ. The DNA for the CDR3 is TGTGCCAGCAGTCCCCAGGGTAATGAGGCCAACGTCCTGACTTTC. The encoded protein is CASSPQGNEANVLTF.

V is TRBV28 and J is TRBJ1-2; 10 nucleotides align to TRBD1. The CDR3 contains 14 residues. Germline assignment: CDR1 MDHEN and CDR2 SYDVKM. V lost 6 bases, J lost 6 bases, and 7 bases stayed unmatched. The CDR3 protein is CASSRPGQGHGYTF. CDR3 coding DNA: TGTGCCAGCAGCCGACCGGGACAGGGGCATGGCTACACCTTC.

The rearrangement links TRBV5-1 to TRBJ2-1, with TRBD2 matching over 10 bases. The CDR3 is 16 amino acids. Germline V gene sequence: CDR1 SGHRS, CDR2 YFSETQ. V lost 0 bases to trimming and J lost 6 bases; unmatched junction nucleotides: 6. CDR3: CASSLVPSGSINEQFF. The CDR3 DNA reads TGCGCCAGCAGCTTGGTTCCTAGCGGGAGCATCAATGAGCAGTTCTTC. The variable domain in full, completed from reference TRBV5-1 and TRBJ2-1, reads KAGVTQTPRYLIKTRGQQVTLSCSPISGHRSVSWYQQTPGQGLQFLFEYFSETQRNKGNFPGRFSGRQFSNSRSEMNVSTLELGDSALYLCASSLVPSGSINEQFFGPGTRLTVL.

The chain uses TRBV30 and TRBJ2-7; D is undetermined. The CDR3 spans 13 residues. Deletions cut 3 bases from V and 1 base from J, with 10 bases between. CDR1 and CDR2 (germline): GTSNPN, SVGIG (reference sequence). CDR3 nucleotides: TGTGCCTGGAGGCGGTTCCATTCCTACGAGCAGTACTTC. Translation: CAWRRFHSYEQYF.

V gene TRBV10-3 combines with J gene TRBJ1-6, with 8 bases that match TRBD1. The CDR3 totals 16 residues. With V trimmed by 4 bases and J by 10 bases, 12 bases remained unmatched. The germline V gene encodes CDR1 ENHRY and CDR2 SYGVKD. The CDR3 nucleotides read TGTGCCATCAGTGGAACTGGACAGGGAACAAACTCACCCCTCCACTTT. This codes for CAISGTGQGTNSPLHF.

The gene calls are TRBV7-3 and TRBJ2-2; 11 bases line up with TRBD2. The junction had 5 bases not matched to a gene; V was cut back by 4 bases and J by 7 bases. The CDR3 sequence is 15 residues long. The germline CDR1 and CDR2 sequences are SGHTA and FQGTGA. CDR3 sequence: CASSSTSGSGGELFF. The CDR3 nucleotides read TGTGCCAGCAGCTCTACTAGCGGGAGTGGCGGGGAGCTGTTTTTT.

The chain carries TRBV30 and TRBJ1-2, with a tentative D call TRBD1 (6 bases). The CDR3 consists of 14 residues. Trimming left V 2 bases short and J 4 bases short, with 14 bases between. From germline, CDR1 is GTSNPN and CDR2 SVGIG (reference sequence). CDR3 nucleotide sequence: TGTGCCTGGAGTACCGGACAGTTCTCCTATGGCTACACCTTC. As protein: CAWSTGQFSYGYTF.

The genes are TRBV30 and TRBJ2-7; TRBD1 matches at 7 bases. CDR3 length equals 16 residues. Looked up from germline, CDR1 is GTSNPN and CDR2 is SVGIG (reference sequence). The trim removed 0 bases at V and 2 bases at J, leaving 10 bases unmatched. CDR3 sequence reads: CAWSVDETGSPYEQYF. The CDR3 DNA reads as TGTGCCTGGAGTGTAGATGAGACAGGGAGTCCCTACGAGCAGTACTTC. The entire variable domain, with the rest obtained from reference TRBV30 and TRBJ2-7, is as follows: SQTIHQWPATLVQPVGSPLSLECTVEGTSNPNLYWYRQAAGRGLQLLFYSVGIGQISSEVPQNLSASRPQDRQFILSSKKLLLSDSGFYLCAWSVDETGSPYEQYFGPGTRLTVT.

The chain employs TRBV9 and TRBJ1-3, with TRBD1 identical over 7 bases. CDR1 SGDLS and CDR2 YYNGEE come from the germline V gene. This CDR3 spans 16 amino acids. Germline trimming cut 3 bases from V and 1 base from J; bases unmatched to any gene: 7. In DNA form, the CDR3 reads TGTGCCAGCAGCGCTGGACAGGCTAGTTCTGGAAACACCATATATTTT. This translates into CASSAGQASSGNTIYF. The entire variable domain, with the rest obtained from reference TRBV9 and TRBJ1-3, is as follows: DSGVTQTPKHLITATGQRVTLRCSPRSGDLSVYWYQQSLDQGLQFLIQYYNGEERAKGNILERFSAQQFPDLHSELNLSSLELGDSALYFCASSAGQASSGNTIYFGEGSWLTVV.

J is TRBJ2-2 and V is TRBV19; TRBD2 matches at 10 bases. J lost 7 bases, V lost 5 bases, and 10 bases had no gene match. Germline assignment: CDR1 LNHDA and CDR2 SQIVND (reference sequence). The CDR3 consists of 16 residues. CDR3 protein: CASSLLERGGLGELFF. The CDR3 DNA reads TGTGCCAGTAGTCTTCTGGAGCGGGGGGGCCTCGGGGAGCTGTTTTTT.

The chain joins TRBV12-3 or TRBV12-4 to TRBJ1-1; 9 bases map to TRBD1. V lost 6 bases and J lost 5; bases outside the gene matches: 4. This CDR3 comprises 13 residues. The CDR3 protein is CASSLDRGTEAFF. The CDR3 DNA reads as TGTGCCAGCAGCCTAGACAGGGGGACTGAAGCTTTCTTT.

V usage is TRBV29-1 and J usage is TRBJ2-7, with D perhaps matching TRBD2 (6 bases). The length of the CDR3 is 12 residues. V was cut by 4 bases and J by 4 bases, with 11 bases left in between. Germline V gene data show CDR1 as SQVTM and CDR2 as ANQGSEA. This CDR3 is CSVVGAGYEQYF. The CDR3 nucleotides are TGCAGCGTTGTAGGGGCGGGGTACGAGCAGTACTTC.

This clone was counted between two and nine times. The chain recombines TRBV27 with TRBJ2-2; D not resolved. Trimming removed 5 bases at V and 6 bases at J, with 10 bases between. Germline CDR1 MNHEY, CDR2 SMNVEV (reference sequence). This CDR3 has 13 residues. The CDR3 here is CASSLTPAGELFF. The CDR3 region has the DNA TGTGCCAGCAGTCTAACCCCCGCCGGGGAGCTGTTTTTT.

The chain employs TRBV6-5 and TRBJ1-4; D ambiguous. This CDR3 is 14 amino acids long. Germline V gene lookup returns CDR1 MNHEY and CDR2 SVGAGI. V lost 2 bases and J lost 10, with 14 bases in between. The CDR3 bases are TGTGCCAGCAGTTACCAACTCGCCCGCGGAAAACTGTTTTTT. As protein: CASSYQLARGKLFF.

The J gene is TRBJ1-2, the V gene TRBV5-1; 12 bases align to TRBD1. V trimming: 4 bases; J trimming: 3 bases; junction bases outside the gene matches: 4. CDR1 is SGHRS and CDR2 is YFSETQ in the germline V gene. This CDR3 comprises 15 residues. CDR3 sequence reads: CASSTGQGAYYGYTF. CDR3 nucleotides: TGCGCCAGCAGCACGGGACAGGGGGCGTACTATGGCTACACCTTC.

This clone was picked up one time. Other DNA sequences from this sample encode an identical CDR3 as well. CDR3 amino acids: CAISGGTNEKLFF. CDR3 coding DNA: TGTGCCATCAGTGGCGGTACTAATGAAAAACTGTTTTTT. The rearrangement uses TRBV10-3 and TRBJ1-4; D gene unclear. Germline CDR1 reads ENHRY; CDR2 reads SYGVKD. V was clipped by 4 bases and J by 2 bases, with 5 bases between them. The CDR3 has 13 residues.

The chain recombines TRBV4-1 with TRBJ2-1; tentatively, D is TRBD2 (5 bases). Between the trimmed V and J ends, which lost 8 bases and 0 bases, there was a span of 20 bases. In germline, CDR1 is MGHRA, CDR2 YSYEKL. This CDR3 comprises 17 residues. CDR3 sequence reads: CASGRGSAASSYNEQFF. CDR3 coding DNA: TGCGCCAGCGGTCGGGGTTCGGCGGCGAGCTCCTACAATGAGCAGTTCTTC.

This chain links TRBV28 with TRBJ2-2, with 8 bases aligning to TRBD1. The CDR3 has 14 amino acids. The germline gives CDR1 MDHEN, CDR2 SYDVKM. Trimming cost V 7 bases and J 7 bases; bases outside gene matches: 8. Here the CDR3 DNA reads TGTGCCAGCATGAACAGGGGGTTTATCGGGGAGCTGTTTTTT. Its translation: CASMNRGFIGELFF. Full variable domain (rest looked up from reference TRBV28 and TRBJ2-2): DVKVTQSSRYLVKRTGEKVFLECVQDMDHENMFWYRQDPGLGLRLIYFSYDVKMKEKGDIPEGYSVSREKKERFSLILESASTNQTSMYLCASMNRGFIGELFFGEGSRLTVL.

This chain joins TRBV10-3 and TRBJ2-2; 7 positions match TRBD1. CDR3 length: 15 residues. With 4 bases clipped from V and 7 bases from J, the junction kept 9 bases outside the gene matches. Germline-derived CDR1 and CDR2 are ENHRY and SYGVKD. The CDR3 is CAISGTPGGNGELFF. CDR3 DNA: TGTGCCATCAGTGGAACGCCAGGGGGTAACGGGGAGCTGTTTTTT.

The chain employs TRBV7-9 and TRBJ1-6; D possibly corresponds to TRBD1 (5 bases). The CDR3 runs to 16 residues. The V and J ends lost 4 bases and 5 bases respectively, with 15 bases between them. The germline CDR1 and CDR2 sequences are SEHNR and FQNEAQ (reference sequence). CDR3 bases: TGTGCCAGCAGCTCCCCCGCGGGGGATGATAATTCACCCCTCCACTTT. The encoded protein is CASSSPAGDDNSPLHF.

This rearrangement joins TRBV11-2 to TRBJ2-2; D call uncertain. Looked up from germline, CDR1 is SGHAT and CDR2 is FQNNGV. This CDR3 has 17 amino acids. Trimming left V 6 bases short and J 1 base short, with 18 bases between. For the CDR3, the DNA is TGTGCCAGCAGAATGATTAAAAAAATAGAGAACACCGGGGAGCTGTTTTTT. Its protein is CASRMIKKIENTGELFF.